This T cell receptor (beta chain) was observed in a study of CD4 T cells in relation to SARS-CoV-2 and coronaviruses. About the study: TCR beta CDR3s were sequenced after 10-day antigen culture of PBMCs.

Study-wide findings and caveats: Monoreactive clones expanded significantly more to SARS-CoV-2 than crossreactive clones did.

A note on this clone: As yet, its antigen is unknown.

Trimming cost V 4 bases and J 0 bases, with 10 bases left between them. From germline, CDR1 is SGHAT and CDR2 FQDESV (reference sequence). This CDR3 contains 15 residues. Sequenced by immunoSEQ multiplex PCR; TCRdb stores in-frame clones only, minus some. This sample has approximately 16,000 clones, with around 74% found just once. The unexposed donors gave CD4+ T cells in about 2011-2019, prior to COVID-19. After roughly ten days of culture, CD4+ T cells were isolated. The rearrangement uses TRBV11-1 and TRBJ2-1; D remains unclear. The material sequenced was CD4+ T cells from PBMCs, cultured in vitro. The receptor was isolated from a human donor in good health. In DNA form, the CDR3 reads TGTGCCAGCAGCTCGTGGGGAAGCTCCTACAATGAGCAGTTCTTC. Translated, it gives CASSSWGSSYNEQFF.